This TCR beta chain emerged from a study of beta chain features in type 1 diabetes. This clone was detected a few times. Other DNA sequences in the sample encode the same CDR3. Without exception, sorted populations had purity beyond 95%. Isolated RNA was reverse transcribed in full, so expressed TCRB transcripts were sequenced. Measured with immunoSEQ multiplex PCR; TCRdb has only the in-frame clones, and not every one. This sample has around 300,000 clones, with 11% found just once. Germline-derived CDR1 and CDR2 are MDHEN and SYDVKM. The ends lost 1 base at V and 0 bases at J; junction bases unmatched: 2. This CDR3 spans 16 amino acids.

The rearrangement uses TRBV28 and TRBJ2-7; 11 bases line up with TRBD2. This TCR came from a woman under 40 in good health. Sequenced sample: naive CD4+ T cells from blood. DNA of the CDR3: TGTGCCAGCAGTTTATCCGGGACTAGCGGCTCCTACGAGCAGTACTTC. Translation: CASSLSGTSGSYEQYF. The complete variable domain, with remaining parts taken from reference TRBV28 and TRBJ2-7, reads DVKVTQSSRYLVKRTGEKVFLECVQDMDHENMFWYRQDPGLGLRLIYFSYDVKMKEKGDIPEGYSVSREKKERFSLILESASTNQTSMYLCASSLSGTSGSYEQYFGPGTRLTVT.